The T cell receptor (beta chain) under discussion was sequenced for a study of regulatory T cells in long-lasting Graves disease. Study observations and caveats: Small sample size may have lowered accuracy.

This clonotype was found a few times. Its antigen is undetermined. In germline, CDR1 is SGHKS, CDR2 YYEKEE (reference sequence). V gave up 0 bases and J gave up 6 bases; unmatched junction bases: 8. The CDR3 spans 15 residues. The authors built TCR beta libraries using iRepertoire HTBI primers and Arm-PCR of CDR3 regions. TCRdb independently ran MiXCR on the multiplex PCR reads; one entry per CDR3 protein. The data show some 560,000 distinct CDR3 sequences, with 15% to 20% seen just once and 20% to 25% held by the top ten. The time point was: newly diagnosed GD, antithyroid drugs for less than 3 months. The TCR library was prepared using RNA isolated from PBMCs. A blood draw put approximately 9 milliliters of peripheral blood into EDTA tubes. These same data were also listed under a study on T cells in Graves' hyperthyroidism and ophthalmopathy. As that study records: Exclusions: uncontrolled infection, other autoimmune disease, pregnancy, lactation.

This material consisted of peripheral blood mononuclear cells (PBMCs), taken at new diagnosis, from a patient treated with antithyroid drugs. This clonotype was sampled from a woman between 40 and 65 years old with Graves disease. The J gene is TRBJ2-5, the V gene TRBV5-5, with 7 bases lining up with TRBD1. The CDR3 DNA sequence: TGTGCCAGCAGCTTGGAGTTAACAGGGGAGCAGACCCAGTACTTC. Protein product: CASSLELTGEQTQYF.